Below are 22 T cell receptor beta chains sequenced from a single sample in a study of T cells in localized non-small cell lung cancer. Clones were sequenced by immunoSEQ multiplex PCR, and TCRdb holds only the in-frame ones, with some missing. The sample has some 54,000 clones; around 82% are singletons. Sequenced here: PBMCs, sampled before any cancer treatment. These receptors were taken from a woman aged 35 to 70 with stage II lung adenocarcinoma.

V gene TRBV9 combines with J gene TRBJ1-4; D is perhaps TRBD1 (5 bases). The ends were cut back, 0 bases at V and 5 bases at J, with 11 bases in the middle. CDR3 length: 15 residues. Germline V CDR1 and CDR2: SGDLS, YYNGEE. In DNA form, the CDR3 reads TGTGCCAGCAGCGTAGAAGGGGATATAAATGAAAAACTGTTTTTT. Amino acids: CASSVEGDINEKLFF.

The chain has TRBV2 and TRBJ1-1, with a tentative D call TRBD1 (5 bases). This CDR3 contains 13 residues. Germline values: CDR1 SNHLY, CDR2 FYNNEI. Trimming cost V 1 base and J 4 bases, with 7 bases left between them. CDR3 DNA: TGTGCCAGCAGTGAAGAGCAGGGCACTGAAGCTTTCTTT. It yields the protein CASSEEQGTEAFF.

The chain employs TRBV2 and TRBJ2-1, with D possibly TRBD2 on 5 matching bases. Per germline, CDR1 SNHLY and CDR2 FYNNEI. The CDR3 contains 14 residues. V was shortened by 4 bases and J by 3 bases, with 10 bases between the two germline ends. The CDR3 DNA reads TGTGCCAGCAGTGGGGAAGGGAGCTACAATGAGCAGTTCTTC. Residues: CASSGEGSYNEQFF.

The V call is TRBV5-6, the J call TRBJ2-3; 10 nucleotides match TRBD2. This CDR3 contains 16 residues. CDR1 SGHDT and CDR2 YYEEEE come from the germline V gene. With V trimmed by 0 bases and J by 6 bases, 7 bases remained unmatched. The CDR3 DNA reads TGTGCCAGCAGCTTGGCCGTGAGCGGGGGGGCGGATACGCAGTATTTT. Its protein is CASSLAVSGGADTQYF. The full variable domain, rest sourced from reference TRBV5-6 and TRBJ2-3, is DAGVTQSPTHLIKTRGQQVTLRCSPKSGHDTVSWYQQALGQGPQFIFQYYEEEERQRGNFPDRFSGHQFPNYSSELNVNALLLGDSALYLCASSLAVSGGADTQYFGPGTRLTVL.

The V call is TRBV2, the J call TRBJ2-1, with 7 nucleotides matching TRBD2. Germline-derived CDR1 and CDR2 are SNHLY and FYNNEI. V dropped 6 bases and J dropped 6; count of bases not matched to a gene: 17. The CDR3 length is 17 residues. The CDR3 loop reads CASSRDYPRGPSNEQFF. CDR3 coding DNA: TGTGCCAGCAGCCGGGACTATCCCAGAGGTCCTTCCAATGAGCAGTTCTTC.

The chain joins TRBV6-1 to TRBJ1-5, with a weak D call TRBD1 (5 bases). Germline V gene sequence: CDR1 MNHNS, CDR2 SASEGT. V dropped 1 base and J dropped 7 bases, with 14 bases sitting between them. This CDR3 contains 15 residues. CDR3 in DNA: TGTGCCAGCAGTGAAGTGACAGCGGGGAGGCAGCCCCAGCATTTT. Encoded protein: CASSEVTAGRQPQHF.

The genes are TRBV2 and TRBJ2-5, with no clear D. V was clipped by 3 bases and J by 5 bases, with 4 bases between them. This CDR3 spans 11 amino acids. Germline CDR1 and CDR2: SNHLY and FYNNEI. The CDR3 spells CASSDRETQYF. The CDR3 DNA reads TGTGCCAGCAGTGACCGGGAGACCCAGTACTTC.

In this sample, this clone turned up once. The chain joins TRBV2 to TRBJ1-5; D is uncertain. The length of the CDR3 is 15 residues. V lost 4 bases, J lost 2 bases, and 12 bases lay in between. Per germline, CDR1 SNHLY and CDR2 FYNNEI. CDR3 bases: TGTGCCAGCAGTGGTGCAGCGGCTGGCAATCAGCCCCAGCATTTT. This codes for CASSGAAAGNQPQHF. Full variable domain (outside the CDR3, taken from reference TRBV2 and TRBJ1-5): EPEVTQTPSHQVTQMGQEVILRCVPISNHLYFYWYRQILGQKVEFLVSFYNNEISEKSEIFDDQFSVERPDGSNFTLKIRSTKLEDSAMYFCASSGAAAGNQPQHFGDGTRLSIL.

The table lists this clone with a count of one. The chain carries TRBV6-1 and TRBJ1-1; unclear D gene. The CDR3 spans 13 residues. Between the trimmed V and J ends, which lost 3 bases and 1 base, there was a span of 6 bases. Germline V CDR1 and CDR2: MNHNS, SASEGT. DNA for the CDR3: TGTGCCAGCAGTGACCAGGCGAACACTGAAGCTTTCTTT. Its translation is CASSDQANTEAFF.

This chain uses TRBV12-5 with TRBJ2-3; D might be TRBD2 (6 bases). The germline V gene encodes CDR1 LGHNT and CDR2 FRNRAP. The CDR3 loop spans 16 amino acids. Trimming removed 1 base from V and 1 base from J, with 12 bases in between. The CDR3: CASGLAVSGGTDTQYF. Written as DNA, the CDR3 is TGTGCTAGTGGTTTGGCGGTTAGCGGAGGCACAGATACGCAGTATTTT.

This clone occurred once. The chain joins TRBV10-3 to TRBJ1-5; D perhaps matches TRBD1 (6 bases). Germline CDR1 reads ENHRY; CDR2 reads SYGVKD. The V and J ends lost 8 bases and 3 bases respectively, with 11 bases between them. This CDR3 comprises 13 residues. CDR3 sequence reads: CAIQGDNNQPQHF. The DNA of the CDR3 is TGTGCCATCCAAGGGGACAACAATCAGCCCCAGCATTTT.

CDR3 coding DNA: TGCAGCGTTCAGGAGGGTGGCACTGAAGCTTTCTTT. The encoded protein is CSVQEGGTEAFF. The chain links TRBV29-1 to TRBJ1-1; no clear D gene. The CDR3 is 12 amino acids. Trimming shortened V by 5 bases and J by 4 bases, and 11 bases separated the two germline ends. The germline gives CDR1 SQVTM, CDR2 ANQGSEA.

The V call is TRBV6-6, the J call TRBJ1-1; possible D gene TRBD1, 5 bases. V was trimmed by 5 bases and J by 5 bases, leaving 15 bases between them. This CDR3 is 14 amino acids long. CDR1 and CDR2 (germline): MNHNY, SVGAGI (reference sequence). The CDR3 region is CASSTAGGITEAFF. The CDR3 DNA reads as TGTGCCAGCAGTACTGCCGGGGGAATAACTGAAGCTTTCTTT.

The chain recombines TRBV18 with TRBJ2-3, with 9 bases aligning to TRBD2. J gave up 5 bases and V 6 bases, and 9 bases lay outside the gene matches. Germline V gives CDR1 KGHSH, CDR2 LQKENI. This CDR3 has 15 residues. DNA for the CDR3: TGTGCCAGCTCCCGCGGCGGGGGGGCCGTAGATACGCAGTATTTT. Translation: CASSRGGGAVDTQYF.

V usage is TRBV2 and J usage is TRBJ2-7; no clear D. The ends were cut back, 8 bases at V and 4 bases at J, with 24 bases in the middle. The CDR3 runs 16 residues. CDR1 and CDR2 from the germline V gene are SNHLY and FYNNEI. DNA of the CDR3: TGTGCCAGCGAGGAGTTAGACCCGACGAGTTCTTACGAGCAGTACTTC. It encodes CASEELDPTSSYEQYF.

The genes are TRBV7-9 and TRBJ2-3; a possible D gene is TRBD2 (6 bases). Trimming left V 4 bases short and J 3 bases short, with 20 bases between. Per germline, CDR1 SEHNR and CDR2 FQNEAQ (reference sequence). CDR3 length: 17 amino acids. The CDR3 nucleotides are TGTGCCAGCAGCTCAAATACGACGCTGGGGGGAACAGATACGCAGTATTTT. It yields the protein CASSSNTTLGGTDTQYF. Combining the CDR3 with reference TRBV7-9 and TRBJ2-3 gives the whole variable domain DTGVSQNPRHKITKRGQNVTFRCDPISEHNRLYWYRQTLGQGPEFLTYFQNEAQLEKSRLLSDRFSAERPKGSFSTLEIQRTEQGDSAMYLCASSSNTTLGGTDTQYFGPGTRLTVL.

DNA of the CDR3: TGTGCCAGCAGCTTGGGTCCTAGCGGGGGGGCTGGCGAGCAGTACTTC. It yields the protein CASSLGPSGGAGEQYF. The V call is TRBV5-5, the J call TRBJ2-7, with TRBD2 identical over 12 bases. V lost 0 bases, J lost 6 bases, and 7 bases stayed unmatched. The CDR3 is 16 amino acids. The V gene's germline CDR1 is SGHKS and CDR2 YYEKEE (reference sequence).

The chain uses TRBV28 and TRBJ1-5; tentative D call: TRBD1 (6 bases). V was cut by 2 bases and J by 0 bases, with 20 bases left in between. There are 19 residues in the CDR3. Looked up from germline, CDR1 is MDHEN and CDR2 is SYDVKM. This chain's CDR3 is CASSLVIGWDIYSNQPQHF. DNA for the CDR3: TGTGCCAGCAGTTTAGTCATTGGCTGGGACATCTATAGCAATCAGCCCCAGCATTTT.

The V call is TRBV6-4, the J call TRBJ2-2; 7 bases are a match to TRBD2. Losses at the gene ends were 1 base for V and 1 base for J; bases not matched to a gene: 0. From germline, CDR1 is MRHNA and CDR2 SNTAGT. CDR3 length: 15 residues. CDR3 nucleotides: TGTGCCAGCAGTGACTTAGCGGGGAACACCGGGGAGCTGTTTTTT. It is translated as CASSDLAGNTGELFF.

The V call is TRBV5-4, the J call TRBJ1-4; D call uncertain. V was shortened by 3 bases and J by 0 bases, with 9 bases between the two germline ends. The CDR3 sequence is 15 residues long. Germline lookup yields CDR1 SGHNT and CDR2 YYREEE (reference sequence). The CDR3 DNA reads as TGTGCCAGCAGCTCCGACGGTGCAACTAATGAAAAACTGTTTTTT. It specifies CASSSDGATNEKLFF.

The chain employs TRBV5-8 and TRBJ1-2; TRBD1 is a possible D gene (6 bases). Germline loops: CDR1 SGHTS, CDR2 YDEGEE. This CDR3 contains 16 residues. Trimming stripped 4 bases from V and 0 bases from J, with 16 bases between. The CDR3 nucleotides read TGTGCCAGCAGCCCTGGGTGGGGGCCGACTAACTATGGCTACACCTTC. Amino acid sequence: CASSPGWGPTNYGYTF. Looking up the rest from reference TRBV5-8 and TRBJ1-2 gives the full variable domain: EAGVTQSPTHLIKTRGQQATLRCSPISGHTSVYWYQQALGLGLQFLLWYDEGEERNRGNFPPRFSGRQFPNYSSELNVNALELEDSALYLCASSPGWGPTNYGYTFGSGTRLTVV.

DNA of the CDR3: TGTGCCACCCTCATGAACACTGAAGCTTTCTTT. Its translation: CATLMNTEAFF. The V call is TRBV10-3, the J call TRBJ1-1; D is uncertain. CDR1 is ENHRY, CDR2 SYGVKD, per germline. The CDR3 runs 11 residues. V lost 10 bases to trimming and J lost 0 bases, with 6 bases between them.